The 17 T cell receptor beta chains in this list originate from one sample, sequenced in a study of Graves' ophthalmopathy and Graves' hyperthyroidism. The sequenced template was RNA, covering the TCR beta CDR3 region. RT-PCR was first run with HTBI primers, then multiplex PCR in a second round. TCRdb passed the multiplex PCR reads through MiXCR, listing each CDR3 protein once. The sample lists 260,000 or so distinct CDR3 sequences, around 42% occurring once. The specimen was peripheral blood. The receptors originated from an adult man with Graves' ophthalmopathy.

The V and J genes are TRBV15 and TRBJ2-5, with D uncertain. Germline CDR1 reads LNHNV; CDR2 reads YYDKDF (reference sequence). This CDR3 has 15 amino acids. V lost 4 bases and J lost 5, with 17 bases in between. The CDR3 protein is CATSTARQLSETQYF. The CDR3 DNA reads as TGTGCCACCAGCACAGCAAGGCAGCTTAGCGAGACCCAGTACTTC.

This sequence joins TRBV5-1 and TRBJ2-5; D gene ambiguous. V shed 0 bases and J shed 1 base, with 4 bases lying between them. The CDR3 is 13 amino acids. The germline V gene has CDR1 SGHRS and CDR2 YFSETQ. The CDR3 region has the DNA TGCGCCAGCAGCTTGGAGTCCCAAGAGACCCAGTACTTC. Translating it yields CASSLESQETQYF. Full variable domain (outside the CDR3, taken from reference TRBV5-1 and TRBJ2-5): KAGVTQTPRYLIKTRGQQVTLSCSPISGHRSVSWYQQTPGQGLQFLFEYFSETQRNKGNFPGRFSGRQFSNSRSEMNVSTLELGDSALYLCASSLESQETQYFGPGTRLLVL.

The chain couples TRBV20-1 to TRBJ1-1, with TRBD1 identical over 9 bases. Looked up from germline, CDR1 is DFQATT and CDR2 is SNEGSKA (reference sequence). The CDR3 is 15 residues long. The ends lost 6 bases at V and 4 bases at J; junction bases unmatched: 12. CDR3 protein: CSARGTGYSGTEAFF. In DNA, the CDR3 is TGCAGTGCCAGGGGGACAGGGTATAGTGGCACTGAAGCTTTCTTT.

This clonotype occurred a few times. CDR3 nucleotides: TGCAGTGCTAGAGAGCGTTATAGCAATCAGCCCCAGCATTTT. Translating gives CSARERYSNQPQHF. This chain connects TRBV20-1 to TRBJ1-5; D gene unclear. V lost 0 bases, J lost 0 bases, and 6 bases lay in between. The CDR3 is 14 residues long. Per the germline V gene, CDR1 is DFQATT and CDR2 is SNEGSKA (reference sequence).

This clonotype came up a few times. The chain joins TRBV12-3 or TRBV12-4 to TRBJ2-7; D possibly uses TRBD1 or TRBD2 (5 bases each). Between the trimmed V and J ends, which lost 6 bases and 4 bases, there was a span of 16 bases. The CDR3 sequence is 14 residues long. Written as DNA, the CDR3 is TGTGCCAGCAGCCCAAGGGGAGCCCCGTACGAGCAGTACTTC. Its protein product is CASSPRGAPYEQYF.

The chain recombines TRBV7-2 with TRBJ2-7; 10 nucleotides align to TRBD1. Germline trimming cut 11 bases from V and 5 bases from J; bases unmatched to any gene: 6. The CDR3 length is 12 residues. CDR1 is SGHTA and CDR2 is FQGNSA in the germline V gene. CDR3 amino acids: CAWDRGIDEQYF. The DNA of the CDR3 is TGTGCCTGGGACAGGGGTATCGACGAGCAGTACTTC.

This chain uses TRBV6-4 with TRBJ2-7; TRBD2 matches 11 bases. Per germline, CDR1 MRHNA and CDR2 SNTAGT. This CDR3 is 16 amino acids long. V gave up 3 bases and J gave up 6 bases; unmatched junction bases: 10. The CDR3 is CASSESITSGSPEQYF. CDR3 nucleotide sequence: TGTGCCAGCAGTGAATCGATCACTAGCGGGAGCCCCGAGCAGTACTTC.

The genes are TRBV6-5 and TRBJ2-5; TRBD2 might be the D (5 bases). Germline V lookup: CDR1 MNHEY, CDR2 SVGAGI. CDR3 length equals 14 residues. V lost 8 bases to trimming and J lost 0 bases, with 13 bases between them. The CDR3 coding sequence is TGTGCCAGCTCCCCTAGCCTATACCAAGAGACCCAGTACTTC. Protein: CASSPSLYQETQYF.

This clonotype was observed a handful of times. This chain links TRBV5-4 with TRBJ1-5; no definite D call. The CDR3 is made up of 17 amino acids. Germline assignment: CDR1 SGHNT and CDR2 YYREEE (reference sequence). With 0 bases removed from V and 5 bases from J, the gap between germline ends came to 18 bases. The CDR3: CASSLAPVAGRDQPQHF. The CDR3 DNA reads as TGTGCCAGCAGCTTGGCCCCCGTCGCCGGGAGGGATCAGCCCCAGCATTTT. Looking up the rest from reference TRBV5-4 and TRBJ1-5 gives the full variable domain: ETGVTQSPTHLIKTRGQQVTLRCSSQSGHNTVSWYQQALGQGPQFIFQYYREEENGRGNFPPRFSGLQFPNYSSELNVNALELDDSALYLCASSLAPVAGRDQPQHFGDGTRLSIL.

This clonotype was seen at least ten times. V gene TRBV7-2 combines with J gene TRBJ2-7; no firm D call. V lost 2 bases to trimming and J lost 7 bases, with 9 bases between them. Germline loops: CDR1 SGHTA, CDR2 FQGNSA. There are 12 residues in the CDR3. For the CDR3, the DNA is TGTGCCAGCAGCTTAACAAGGCGGGAGCAGTACTTC. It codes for CASSLTRREQYF.

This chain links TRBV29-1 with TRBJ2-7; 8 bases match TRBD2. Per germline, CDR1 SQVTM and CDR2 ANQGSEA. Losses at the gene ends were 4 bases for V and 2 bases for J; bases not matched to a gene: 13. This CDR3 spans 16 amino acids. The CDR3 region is CSVVEASGYKTYEQYF. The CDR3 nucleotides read TGCAGCGTTGTTGAAGCTAGCGGGTACAAGACCTACGAGCAGTACTTC.

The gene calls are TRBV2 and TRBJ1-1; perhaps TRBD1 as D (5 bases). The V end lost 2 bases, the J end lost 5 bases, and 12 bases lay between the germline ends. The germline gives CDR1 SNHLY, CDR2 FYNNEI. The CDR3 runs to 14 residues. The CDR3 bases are TGTGCCAGCAGTGAACGGGGGGGGAAGACTGAAGCTTTCTTT. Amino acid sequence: CASSERGGKTEAFF.

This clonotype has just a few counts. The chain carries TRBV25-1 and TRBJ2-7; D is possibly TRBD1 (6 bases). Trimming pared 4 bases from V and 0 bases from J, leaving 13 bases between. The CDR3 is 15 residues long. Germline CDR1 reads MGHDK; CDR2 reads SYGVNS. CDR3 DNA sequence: TGTGCCAGCAGTGCTTTGGACAGCTACTCCTACGAGCAGTACTTC. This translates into CASSALDSYSYEQYF.

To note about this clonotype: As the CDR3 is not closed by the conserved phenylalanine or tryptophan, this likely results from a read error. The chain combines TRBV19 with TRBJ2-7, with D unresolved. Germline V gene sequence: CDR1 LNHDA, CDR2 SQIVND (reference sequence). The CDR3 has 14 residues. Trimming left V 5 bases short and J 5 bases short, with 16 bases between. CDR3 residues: CASSAPERRDEQYL. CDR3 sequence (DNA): TGTGCCAGTAGTGCCCCCGAGAGACGCGACGAGCAGTACCTC.

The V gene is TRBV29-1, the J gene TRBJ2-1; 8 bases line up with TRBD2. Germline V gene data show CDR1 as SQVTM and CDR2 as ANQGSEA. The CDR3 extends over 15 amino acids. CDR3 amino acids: CSVPPGGRSYNEQFF. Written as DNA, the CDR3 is TGCAGTGTACCCCCGGGAGGGAGGTCCTACAATGAGCAGTTCTTC.

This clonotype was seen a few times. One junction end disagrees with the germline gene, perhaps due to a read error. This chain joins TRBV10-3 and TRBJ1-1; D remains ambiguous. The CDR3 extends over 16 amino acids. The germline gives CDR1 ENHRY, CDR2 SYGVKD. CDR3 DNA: TGTGCCAGCAGTGACTCAGGTCGGACGATGAACACTGAAGCTTTCTTT. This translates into CASSDSGRTMNTEAFF.

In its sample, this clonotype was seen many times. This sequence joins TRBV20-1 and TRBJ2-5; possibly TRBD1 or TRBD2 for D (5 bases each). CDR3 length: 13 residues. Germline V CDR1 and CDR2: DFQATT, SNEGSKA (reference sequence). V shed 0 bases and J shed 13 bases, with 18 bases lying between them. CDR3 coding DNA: TGCAGTGCTAGAGATGGAGGACAAGGCGGGCGGTACTTC. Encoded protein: CSARDGGQGGRYF.